This T cell receptor (beta chain) was sequenced during a study of T cell repertoires in cytomegalovirus infection. On this clonotype itself: A read error is possible here, since a much larger clone lies one base away.

Trimming shortened V by 5 bases and J by 5 bases, and 19 bases separated the two germline ends. Germline V CDR1 and CDR2: SGHVS, FQNEAQ. The CDR3 runs 15 residues. TCRdb used MiXCR to reprocess the reads, holding one entry per CDR3 protein. The table records more than 650,000 distinct CDR3 sequences, roughly 35% of them present only once. The V and J genes are TRBV7-8 and TRBJ2-7; a weak D match, TRBD2 (5 bases). The receptor was derived from a human donor in good health (CMV status not recorded). Some clones in this sample may be carry-over from other donors' samples. Input material: PBMCs. The CDR3 sequence is CASSPPGLGGHEQYF. The CDR3 coding sequence is TGTGCCAGCAGCCCACCCGGACTCGGAGGCCACGAGCAGTACTTC.